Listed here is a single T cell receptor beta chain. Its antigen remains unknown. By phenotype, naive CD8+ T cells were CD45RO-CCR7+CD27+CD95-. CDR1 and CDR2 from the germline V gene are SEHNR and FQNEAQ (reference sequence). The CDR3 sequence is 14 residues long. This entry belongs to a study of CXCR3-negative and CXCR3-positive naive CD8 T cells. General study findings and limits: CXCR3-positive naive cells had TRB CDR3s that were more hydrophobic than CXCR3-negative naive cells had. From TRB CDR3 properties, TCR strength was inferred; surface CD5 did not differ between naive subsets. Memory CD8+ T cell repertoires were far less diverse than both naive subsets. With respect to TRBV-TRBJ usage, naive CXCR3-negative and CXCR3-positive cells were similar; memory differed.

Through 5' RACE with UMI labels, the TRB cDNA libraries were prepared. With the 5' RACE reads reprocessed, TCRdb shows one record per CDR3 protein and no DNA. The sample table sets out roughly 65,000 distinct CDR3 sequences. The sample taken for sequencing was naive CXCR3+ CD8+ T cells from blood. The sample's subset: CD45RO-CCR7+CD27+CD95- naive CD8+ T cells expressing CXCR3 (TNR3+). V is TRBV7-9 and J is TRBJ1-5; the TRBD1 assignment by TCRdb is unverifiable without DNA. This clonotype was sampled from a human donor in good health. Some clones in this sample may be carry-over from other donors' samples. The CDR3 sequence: CASSFPDSNQPQHF.